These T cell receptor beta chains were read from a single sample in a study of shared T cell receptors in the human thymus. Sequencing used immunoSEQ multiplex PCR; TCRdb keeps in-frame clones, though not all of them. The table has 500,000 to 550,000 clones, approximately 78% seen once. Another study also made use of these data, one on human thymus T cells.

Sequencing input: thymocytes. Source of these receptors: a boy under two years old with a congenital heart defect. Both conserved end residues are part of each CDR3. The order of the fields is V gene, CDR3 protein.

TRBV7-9 CASSPRDRGYEQYF
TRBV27 CASTPRAGEGGYTF
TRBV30 CAWSGLAGGGDTQYF
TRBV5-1 CASSSSGAQYF
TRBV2 CASREDRLSSYEQYF
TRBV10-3 CATRLAVSYEQYF
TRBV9 CASSLGQGPYEQYF
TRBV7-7 CASSSDRDHEQFF
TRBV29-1 CSVLGQGGLEQYF
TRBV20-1 CSARPVYEQYF
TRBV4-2 CASSQPWKGDHGNTIYF
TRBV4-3 CASSRYRGLEKLFF
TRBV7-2 CASSSDSSSGNTIYF
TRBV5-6 CASSLPGGGSVDTEQFF